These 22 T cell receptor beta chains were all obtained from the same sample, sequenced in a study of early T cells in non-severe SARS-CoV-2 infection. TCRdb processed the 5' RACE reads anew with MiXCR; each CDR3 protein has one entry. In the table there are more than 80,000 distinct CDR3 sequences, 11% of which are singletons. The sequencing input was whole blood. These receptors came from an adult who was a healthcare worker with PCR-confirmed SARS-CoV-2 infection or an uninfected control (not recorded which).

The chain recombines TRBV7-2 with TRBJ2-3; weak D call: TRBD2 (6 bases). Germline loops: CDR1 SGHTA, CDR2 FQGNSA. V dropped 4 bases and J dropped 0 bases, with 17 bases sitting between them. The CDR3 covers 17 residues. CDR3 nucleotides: TGTGCCAGCAGCTCCTCGGCGGGGCCACACAGCACAGATACGCAGTATTTT. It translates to CASSSSAGPHSTDTQYF.

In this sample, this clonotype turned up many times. CDR3 nucleotide sequence: TGCAGCGTTGTCGACGATTGGGCGCGCACTGAAGCTTTCTTT. Its translation: CSVVDDWARTEAFF. The rearrangement joins TRBV29-1 to TRBJ1-1; D ambiguous. Germline CDR1 reads SQVTM; CDR2 reads ANQGSEA. Trimming cost V 4 bases and J 4 bases, with 16 bases left between them. The CDR3 length is 14 residues.

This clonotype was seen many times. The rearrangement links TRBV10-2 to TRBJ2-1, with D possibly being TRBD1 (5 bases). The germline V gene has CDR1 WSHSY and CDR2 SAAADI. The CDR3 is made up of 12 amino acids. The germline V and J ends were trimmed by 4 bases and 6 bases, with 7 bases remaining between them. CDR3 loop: CASSARANEQFF. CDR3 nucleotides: TGCGCCAGCAGTGCCAGGGCCAATGAGCAGTTCTTC.

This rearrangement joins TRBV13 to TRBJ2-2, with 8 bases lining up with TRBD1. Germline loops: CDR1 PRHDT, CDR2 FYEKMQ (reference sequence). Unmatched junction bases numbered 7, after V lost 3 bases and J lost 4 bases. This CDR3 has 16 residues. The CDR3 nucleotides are TGTGCCAGCAGCTTTGGACAGGGAACAGGCACCGGGGAGCTGTTTTTT. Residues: CASSFGQGTGTGELFF.

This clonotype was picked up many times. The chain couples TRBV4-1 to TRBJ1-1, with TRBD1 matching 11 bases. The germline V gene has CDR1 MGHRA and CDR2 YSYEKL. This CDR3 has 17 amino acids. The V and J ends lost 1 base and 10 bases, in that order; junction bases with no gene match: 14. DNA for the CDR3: TGCGCCAGCAGCCAAGCCTATCGGACAGGGGGCCCCATCGGAGCTTTCTTT. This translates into CASSQAYRTGGPIGAFF.

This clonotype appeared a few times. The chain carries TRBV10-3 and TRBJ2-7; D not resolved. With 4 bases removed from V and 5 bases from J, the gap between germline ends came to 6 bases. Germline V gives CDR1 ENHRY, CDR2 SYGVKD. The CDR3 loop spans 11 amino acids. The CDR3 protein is CAISAGNEQYF. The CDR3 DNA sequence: TGTGCCATCAGTGCCGGAAACGAGCAGTACTTC.

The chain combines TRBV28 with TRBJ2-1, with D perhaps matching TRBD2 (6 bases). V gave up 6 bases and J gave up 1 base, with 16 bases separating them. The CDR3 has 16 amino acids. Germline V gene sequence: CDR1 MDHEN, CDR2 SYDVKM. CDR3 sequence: CASRESGRGSYNEQFF. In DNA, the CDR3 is TGTGCCAGCAGAGAAAGCGGGCGAGGATCCTACAATGAGCAGTTCTTC.

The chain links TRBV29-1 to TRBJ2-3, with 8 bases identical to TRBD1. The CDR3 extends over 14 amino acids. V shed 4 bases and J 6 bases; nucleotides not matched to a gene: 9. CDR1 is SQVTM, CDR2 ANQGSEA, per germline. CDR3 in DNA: TGCAGCGTTGCGACCGGACAGGGTGGCGATACGCAGTATTTT. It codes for CSVATGQGGDTQYF.

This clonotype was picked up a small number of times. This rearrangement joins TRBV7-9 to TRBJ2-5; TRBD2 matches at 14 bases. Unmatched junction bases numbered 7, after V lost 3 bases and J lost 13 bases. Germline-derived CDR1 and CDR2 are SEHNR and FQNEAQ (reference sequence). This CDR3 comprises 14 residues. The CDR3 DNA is TGTGCCAGCAGCTTCACGGGACTAGCGGGGGAGGTGTACTTC. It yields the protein CASSFTGLAGEVYF.

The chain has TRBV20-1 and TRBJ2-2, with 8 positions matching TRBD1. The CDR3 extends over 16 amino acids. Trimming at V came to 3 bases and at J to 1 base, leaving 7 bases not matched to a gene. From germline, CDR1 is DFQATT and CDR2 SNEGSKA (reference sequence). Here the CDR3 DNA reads TGCAGTGCTAGGGACCCCGGGACAGGGAACACCGGGGAGCTGTTTTTT. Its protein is CSARDPGTGNTGELFF.

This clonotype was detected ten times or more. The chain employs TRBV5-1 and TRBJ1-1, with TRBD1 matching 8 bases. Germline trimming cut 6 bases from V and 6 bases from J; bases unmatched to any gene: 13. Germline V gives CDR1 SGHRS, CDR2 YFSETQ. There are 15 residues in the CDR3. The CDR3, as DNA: TGCGCCAGCACTCTGGGGTGGCAGGGGGCCCCTGAAGCTTTCTTT. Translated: CASTLGWQGAPEAFF.

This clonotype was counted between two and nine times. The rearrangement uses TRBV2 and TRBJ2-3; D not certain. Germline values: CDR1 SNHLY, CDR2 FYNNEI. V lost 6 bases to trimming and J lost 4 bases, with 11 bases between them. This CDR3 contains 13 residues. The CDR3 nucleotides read TGTGCCAGCAGCGTAGGACGTGCAGATACGCAGTATTTT. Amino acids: CASSVGRADTQYF.

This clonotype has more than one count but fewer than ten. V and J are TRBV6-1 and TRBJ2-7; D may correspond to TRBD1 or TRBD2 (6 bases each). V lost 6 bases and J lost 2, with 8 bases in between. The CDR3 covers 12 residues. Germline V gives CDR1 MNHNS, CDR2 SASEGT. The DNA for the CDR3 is TGTGCCAGCAGGGAGGGGGCCTACGAGCAGTACTTC. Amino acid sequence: CASREGAYEQYF.

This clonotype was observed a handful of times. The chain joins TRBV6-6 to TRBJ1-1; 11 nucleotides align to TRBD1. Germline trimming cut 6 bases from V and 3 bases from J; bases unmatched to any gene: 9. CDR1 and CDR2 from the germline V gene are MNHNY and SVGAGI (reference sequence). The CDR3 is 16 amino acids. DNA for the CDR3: TGTGCCAGCAGCCGCACGGACAGGGGGCTTCACACTGAAGCTTTCTTT. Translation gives CASSRTDRGLHTEAFF.

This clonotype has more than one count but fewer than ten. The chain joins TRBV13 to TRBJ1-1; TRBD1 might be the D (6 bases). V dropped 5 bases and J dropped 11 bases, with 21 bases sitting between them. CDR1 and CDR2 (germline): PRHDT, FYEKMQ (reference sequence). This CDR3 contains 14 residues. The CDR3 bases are TGTGCCAGCAGCGCGGACTCAACGAACACAGGGGCTTTCTTT. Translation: CASSADSTNTGAFF.

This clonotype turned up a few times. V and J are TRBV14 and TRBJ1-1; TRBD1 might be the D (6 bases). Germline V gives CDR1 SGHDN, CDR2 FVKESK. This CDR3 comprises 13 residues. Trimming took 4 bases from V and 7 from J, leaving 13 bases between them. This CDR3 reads CASSRGDTREAFF. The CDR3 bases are TGTGCCAGCAGCCGGGGGGACACCCGTGAAGCTTTCTTT.

The CDR3 nucleotides are TGCAGCGTTGAAGATTCCCGGGCTGCCCGCGGGTATGGCTACACCTTC. Protein product: CSVEDSRAARGYGYTF. This chain connects TRBV29-1 to TRBJ1-2; no clear D. Germline V gene data show CDR1 as SQVTM and CDR2 as ANQGSEA. The CDR3 is 16 amino acids. Trimming stripped 0 bases from V and 5 bases from J, with 19 bases between.

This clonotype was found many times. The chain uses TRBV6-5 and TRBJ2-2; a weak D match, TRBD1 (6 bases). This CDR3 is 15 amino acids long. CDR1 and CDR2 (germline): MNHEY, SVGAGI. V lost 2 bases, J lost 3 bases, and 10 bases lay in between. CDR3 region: CASSYLTGDTGELFF. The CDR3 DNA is TGTGCCAGCAGTTACCTGACAGGCGACACCGGGGAGCTGTTTTTT.

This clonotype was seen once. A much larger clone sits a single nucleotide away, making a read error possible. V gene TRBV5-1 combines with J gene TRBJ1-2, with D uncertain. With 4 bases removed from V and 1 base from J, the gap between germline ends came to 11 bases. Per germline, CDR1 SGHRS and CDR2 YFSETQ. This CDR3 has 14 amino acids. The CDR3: CASSPVVGNYGYTF. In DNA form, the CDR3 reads TGCGCCAGCAGCCCCGTCGTGGGTAACTATGGCTACACCTTC.

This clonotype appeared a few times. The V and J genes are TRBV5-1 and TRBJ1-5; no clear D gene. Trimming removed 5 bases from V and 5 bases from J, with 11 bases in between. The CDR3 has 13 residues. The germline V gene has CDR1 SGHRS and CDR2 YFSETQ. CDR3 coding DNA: TGCGCCAGCAGTGTGCGGGCTGATCAGCCCCAGCATTTT. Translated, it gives CASSVRADQPQHF.

The CDR3 nucleotides read TGCGCCAGCAGCCTTGGACAGGGCGGGAACACTGAAGCTTTCTTT. Protein sequence: CASSLGQGGNTEAFF. This chain links TRBV5-1 with TRBJ1-1; TRBD1 matches at 8 bases. CDR3 size: 15 residues. Germline V gives CDR1 SGHRS, CDR2 YFSETQ. Trimming cost V 4 bases and J 1 base; bases outside gene matches: 6.

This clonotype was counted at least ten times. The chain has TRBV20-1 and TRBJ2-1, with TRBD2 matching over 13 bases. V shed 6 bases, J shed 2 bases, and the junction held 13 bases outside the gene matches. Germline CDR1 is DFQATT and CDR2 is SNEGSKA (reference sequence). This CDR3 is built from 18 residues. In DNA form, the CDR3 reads TGCAGTGCAACCCGGACTAGCGGGAGAAACAGCGCCTACAATGAGCAGTTCTTC. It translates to CSATRTSGRNSAYNEQFF.